This T cell receptor beta chain was documented in a study of control samples from healthy donors and cancer patients. Repertoires were generated with immunoSEQ multiplex PCR, while TCRdb's copy carries only in-frame clones and drops some. The table records about 230,000 clones, more than 65% of them present only once. Remarks on this clone: An end of the junction does not agree with germline; a read error may underlie this.

The CDR3 runs 18 residues. CDR1 and CDR2 from the germline V gene are SSHAT and FNYEAQ (reference sequence). The sequencing input was PBMCs. The receptor's source is a woman in her sixties or seventies with lung cancer. The chain is built from TRBV7-7 and TRBJ2-7, with a weak D call TRBD1 (6 bases). In nucleotides, the CDR3 is TGTGCTAGCAGCTTGGGCCCGGACAGAGGTGGGTTATACTACGAGCAGTACTTC. Its protein is CASSLGPDRGGLYYEQYF.